The 18 T cell receptor beta chains in this list originate from one sample, sequenced in a study of OX40 agonist ivuxolimab in advanced cancers. The protocol was immunoSEQ multiplex PCR, while the TCRdb copy is restricted to in-frame clones and leaves out a portion. Of 65,000 to 75,000 clones in the sample, about 85% were seen once. The sample in question was CD4+ or CD8+ T cells sorted from blood, obtained in a trial of the OX40 agonist ivuxolimab. The source of these receptors is an adult with an advanced solid tumor such as melanoma, head and neck, liver or kidney cancer.

The chain employs TRBV5-4 and TRBJ2-5; 11 bases fit TRBD2. CDR1 and CDR2 (germline): SGHNT, YYREEE (reference sequence). Losses at the gene ends were 4 bases for V and 5 bases for J; bases not matched to a gene: 7. The CDR3 loop spans 15 amino acids. CDR3 nucleotides: TGTGCCAGCAGCCTACTAGCGGGAGCTGGGGAGACCCAGTACTTC. It is translated as CASSLLAGAGETQYF.

V usage is TRBV7-2 and J usage is TRBJ2-5; TRBD2 might be the D (7 bases). CDR3 length: 15 amino acids. Germline CDR1 reads SGHTA; CDR2 reads FQGNSA. V was shortened by 3 bases and J by 5 bases, with 16 bases between the two germline ends. CDR3 protein: CASSLRAGHGETQYF. CDR3 bases: TGTGCCAGCAGCTTGAGAGCGGGACATGGGGAGACCCAGTACTTC.

The J gene is TRBJ2-7, the V gene TRBV19; weak D call: TRBD1 (5 bases). This CDR3 is 14 amino acids long. Trimming removed 7 bases at V and 2 bases at J, with 15 bases between. Germline lookup yields CDR1 LNHDA and CDR2 SQIVND (reference sequence). The CDR3 sequence is CASTAKGRAYEQYF. CDR3 DNA: TGTGCCAGTACGGCGAAGGGCAGGGCCTACGAGCAGTACTTC.

This chain connects TRBV7-2 to TRBJ2-7; D not certain. V lost 3 bases and J lost 4, with 10 bases in between. This CDR3 is built from 13 residues. Germline V gives CDR1 SGHTA, CDR2 FQGNSA. This chain's CDR3 is CASSLVPGYEQYF. The CDR3 coding sequence is TGTGCCAGCAGCTTGGTTCCGGGTTACGAGCAGTACTTC.

The chain carries TRBV27 and TRBJ2-6; 8 bases fit TRBD1. The CDR3 is 20 amino acids. Germline trimming cut 5 bases from V and 0 bases from J; bases unmatched to any gene: 15. Germline V CDR1 and CDR2: MNHEY, SMNVEV (reference sequence). CDR3 sequence reads: CASSGHKPGQAPSGANVLTF. CDR3 DNA: TGTGCCAGCAGTGGACACAAACCGGGACAGGCCCCCTCTGGGGCCAACGTCCTGACTTTC.

The V call is TRBV18, the J call TRBJ2-1; tentative D call: TRBD1 (6 bases). The germline V gene has CDR1 KGHSH and CDR2 LQKENI. The V end lost 3 bases, the J end lost 8 bases, and 14 bases lay between the germline ends. This CDR3 contains 14 residues. CDR3 loop: CASSPYSGADEQFF. The CDR3 DNA follows: TGTGCCAGCTCACCCTATTCAGGGGCGGATGAGCAGTTCTTC.

The rearrangement uses TRBV10-3 and TRBJ2-3; D not resolved. Trimming left V 5 bases short and J 0 bases short, with 9 bases between. The CDR3 is 14 residues long. Per germline, CDR1 ENHRY and CDR2 SYGVKD. CDR3 sequence: CAISLATSTDTQYF. In DNA form, the CDR3 reads TGTGCCATCAGTCTCGCTACTAGCACAGATACGCAGTATTTT.

The CDR3 spells CASGSSGRPHGYTF. The CDR3 bases are TGTGCCAGCGGGTCAAGCGGACGGCCCCATGGCTACACCTTC. The chain carries TRBV7-9 and TRBJ1-2; D uncertain. CDR3 length: 14 amino acids. Deletions cut 8 bases from V and 6 bases from J, with 19 bases between. Looked up from germline, CDR1 is SEHNR and CDR2 is FQNEAQ (reference sequence).

The chain carries TRBV2 and TRBJ2-3; no clear D gene. CDR1 and CDR2 (germline): SNHLY, FYNNEI. This CDR3 comprises 11 residues. V dropped 4 bases and J dropped 5 bases, with 4 bases sitting between them. CDR3 sequence (DNA): TGTGCCAGCAGTGGGAGAGATACGCAGTATTTT. This gives the protein CASSGRDTQYF.

The gene calls are TRBV15 and TRBJ1-2, with TRBD1 identical over 7 bases. V gave up 1 base and J gave up 2 bases; unmatched junction bases: 4. Germline-derived CDR1 and CDR2 are LNHNV and YYDKDF (reference sequence). This CDR3 has 15 residues. The CDR3 sequence is CATSRGGQANYGYTF. CDR3 nucleotides: TGTGCCACCAGCAGAGGCGGACAGGCCAACTATGGCTACACCTTC.

This clone showed up just once. V gene TRBV7-7 combines with J gene TRBJ2-2; TRBD1 is a possible D gene (6 bases). The ends were cut back, 5 bases at V and 1 base at J, with 11 bases in the middle. The V gene's germline CDR1 is SSHAT and CDR2 FNYEAQ (reference sequence). The CDR3 contains 15 residues. CDR3 sequence reads: CASSLSGVNTGELFF. The CDR3 coding sequence is TGTGCCAGCAGCCTTTCAGGGGTGAACACCGGGGAGCTGTTTTTT.

This chain joins TRBV19 and TRBJ1-2; 10 bases fit TRBD1. This CDR3 spans 13 amino acids. J gave up 8 bases and V 11 bases, and 11 bases lay outside the gene matches. CDR1 and CDR2 from the germline V gene are LNHDA and SQIVND (reference sequence). The CDR3 bases are TGTGCCTGTTGGGGGACAGGGGCCGAGGGCTACACCTTC. Translated: CACWGTGAEGYTF.

The V and J genes are TRBV28 and TRBJ1-1, with no clear D. The V end lost 4 bases, the J end lost 9 bases, and 12 bases lay between the germline ends. Germline-derived CDR1 and CDR2 are MDHEN and SYDVKM. The CDR3 runs 12 residues. DNA of the CDR3: TGTGCCAGCAGTTATGGACGAAGTAAAGCTTTCTTT. Translating it yields CASSYGRSKAFF.

There are a few counts of this clone. The chain links TRBV5-1 to TRBJ2-5; 10 bases match TRBD2. After removal of 5 bases from V and 6 bases from J, the junction contained 13 bases not matched to a gene. CDR1 SGHRS and CDR2 YFSETQ come from the germline V gene. The CDR3 covers 16 residues. The CDR3 spells CASSKGDSGRIKTQYF. The DNA of the CDR3 is TGCGCCAGCAGTAAAGGCGATAGCGGGAGGATTAAGACCCAGTACTTC.

This sequence joins TRBV5-4 and TRBJ2-3, with 7 bases fitting TRBD2. Germline CDR1 is SGHNT and CDR2 is YYREEE (reference sequence). With 3 bases clipped from V and 2 bases from J, the junction kept 3 bases outside the gene matches. This CDR3 region has 14 residues. As DNA, the CDR3 is TGTGCCAGCAGCTCCCGGGACTACACAGATACGCAGTATTTT. Protein sequence: CASSSRDYTDTQYF.

This clone occurred once. V is TRBV4-1 and J is TRBJ2-7; D is undetermined. The length of the CDR3 is 13 residues. CDR1 MGHRA and CDR2 YSYEKL come from the germline V gene. V dropped 0 bases and J dropped 2 bases, with 5 bases sitting between them. The CDR3 reads CASSQDRTYEQYF. The CDR3 coding sequence is TGCGCCAGCAGCCAAGATCGAACCTACGAGCAGTACTTC.

A few counts support this clone. This sequence joins TRBV30 and TRBJ1-1; 9 bases are a match to TRBD1. The trim removed 0 bases at V and 1 base at J, leaving 3 bases unmatched. CDR3 length: 15 amino acids. Germline V gene sequence: CDR1 GTSNPN, CDR2 SVGIG (reference sequence). The CDR3 bases are TGTGCCTGGAGTGTGCTGGGACAGGGGAACACTGAAGCTTTCTTT. Translation gives CAWSVLGQGNTEAFF.

The V and J genes are TRBV5-1 and TRBJ1-3; D remains ambiguous. The CDR3 spans 13 residues. Germline V lookup: CDR1 SGHRS, CDR2 YFSETQ. The V end was cut by 2 bases, the J end by 0 bases, with 3 bases between. CDR3: CASSFASGNTIYF. CDR3 nucleotide sequence: TGCGCCAGCAGCTTCGCCTCTGGAAACACCATATATTTT.